Reported below is one TCR beta chain. This entry belongs to a study of blood T cell repertoires in COVID-19. Study context: Cohort 3 recovery required two negative PCRs, clearance, or symptom resolution. Some COVID-19 samples were acute and others convalescent; all came from the United States, Italy and Spain.

The ends were cut back, 4 bases at V and 10 bases at J, with 11 bases in the middle. The CDR3 is 13 residues long. The germline V gene has CDR1 MNHEY and CDR2 SMNVEV (reference sequence). Cohort placement rested on clinical history that participants reported themselves. TCRdb's table, derived via immunoSEQ multiplex PCR, lists solely in-frame clones and lacks some. The sample gives under 200,000 clones, around 80% of which show up once; around 20% is in the top ten. The chain has TRBV27 and TRBJ1-6, with D maybe TRBD1 (5 bases). The sample was PBMCs or T cells enriched from blood (not recorded which). This clonotype was sampled from a woman in her sixties or seventies in a cohort exposed to, infected with or recovered from COVID-19 (not recorded which). The CDR3: CASSSSQGSPLHF. The CDR3 nucleotides are TGTGCCAGCAGTTCGTCCCAGGGATCACCCCTCCACTTT.